What follows is one T cell receptor (beta chain) and its context. Its specificity is not known. Profiling relied on immunoSEQ multiplex PCR, and the TCRdb table lists in-frame clones only, not all of them. The sample yields about 120,000 clones, about 94% seen once. This specimen belongs to a study of siplizumab effects on memory and regulatory T cells. Findings of the study overall: The apparent diversity of naive T cells exceeded that of memory cells, and naive T cells seemed to make a major contribution to the alloresponse.

Trimming took 4 bases from V and 9 from J; bases not matched to a gene: 10. This CDR3 is 16 amino acids long. The V gene's germline CDR1 is SGHRS and CDR2 YFSETQ. This chain connects TRBV5-1 to TRBJ1-6, with 10 bases lining up with TRBD1. The clonotype comes from a human donor in good health. The material sequenced was non-Treg CD4+ T cells sorted from blood. The CDR3 region has the DNA TGCGCCAGCAGCCAAAACACTAGGACAGGGGGTTCACCCCTCCACTTT. It encodes CASSQNTRTGGSPLHF. The variable domain in full, completed from reference TRBV5-1 and TRBJ1-6, reads KAGVTQTPRYLIKTRGQQVTLSCSPISGHRSVSWYQQTPGQGLQFLFEYFSETQRNKGNFPGRFSGRQFSNSRSEMNVSTLELGDSALYLCASSQNTRTGGSPLHFGNGTRLTVT.